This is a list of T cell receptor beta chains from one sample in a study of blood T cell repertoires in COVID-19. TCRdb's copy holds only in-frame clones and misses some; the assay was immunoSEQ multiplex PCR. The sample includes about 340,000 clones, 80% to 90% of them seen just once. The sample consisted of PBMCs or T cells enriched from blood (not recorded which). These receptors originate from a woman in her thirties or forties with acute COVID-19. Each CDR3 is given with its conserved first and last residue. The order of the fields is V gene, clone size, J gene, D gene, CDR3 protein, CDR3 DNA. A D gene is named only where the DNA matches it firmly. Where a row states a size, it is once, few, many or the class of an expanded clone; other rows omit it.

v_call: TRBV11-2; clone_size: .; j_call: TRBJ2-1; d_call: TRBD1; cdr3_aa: CASSFGTGKVDEQFF; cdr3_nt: TGTGCCAGCAGCTTCGGGACAGGGAAAGTGGATGAGCAGTTCTTC
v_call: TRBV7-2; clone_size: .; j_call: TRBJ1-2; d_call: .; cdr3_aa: CASSLAGLSYGYTF; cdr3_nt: TGTGCCAGCAGCTTGGCAGGGTTAAGCTATGGCTACACCTTC
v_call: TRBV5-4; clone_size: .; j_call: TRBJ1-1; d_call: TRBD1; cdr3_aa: CASTKQGAYTEAFF; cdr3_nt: TGTGCCAGCACGAAACAGGGGGCATACACTGAAGCTTTCTTT
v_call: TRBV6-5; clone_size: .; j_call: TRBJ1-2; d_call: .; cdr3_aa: CASSYSETGFYGYTF; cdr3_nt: TGTGCCAGCAGTTACTCGGAAACAGGTTTTTATGGCTACACCTTC
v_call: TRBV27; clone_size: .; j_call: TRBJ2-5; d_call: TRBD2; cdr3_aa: CASSLLAGGGEEETQYF; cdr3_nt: TGTGCCAGCAGTCTCCTGGCGGGGGGCGGTGAAGAAGAGACCCAGTACTTC
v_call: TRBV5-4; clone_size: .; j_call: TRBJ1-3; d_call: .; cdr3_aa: CASSPSSGGNTIYF; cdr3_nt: TGTGCCAGCAGCCCGAGCTCGGGTGGAAACACCATATATTTT
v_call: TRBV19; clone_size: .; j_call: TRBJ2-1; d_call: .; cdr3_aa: CASSPPRGLGNEQFF; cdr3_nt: TGTGCCAGTAGCCCCCCGCGGGGCTTGGGGAATGAGCAGTTCTTC
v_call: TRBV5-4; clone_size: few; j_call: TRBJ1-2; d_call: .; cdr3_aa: CASSLVSSSFYGYTF; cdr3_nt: TGTGCCAGCAGCTTGGTATCATCGAGTTTCTATGGCTACACCTTC
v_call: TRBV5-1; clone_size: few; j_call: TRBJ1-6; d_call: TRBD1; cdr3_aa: CASSRTAGTGSDSPLHF; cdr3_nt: TGCGCCAGCAGCAGAACCGCCGGGACAGGGAGTGATTCACCCCTCCACTTT
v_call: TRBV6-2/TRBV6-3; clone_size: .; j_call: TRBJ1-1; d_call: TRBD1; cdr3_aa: CASSGTGGVTEAFF; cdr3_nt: TGTGCCAGCAGCGGGACAGGGGGAGTCACTGAAGCTTTCTTT
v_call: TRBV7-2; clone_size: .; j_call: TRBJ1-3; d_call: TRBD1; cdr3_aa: CASSLDRGLTGNTIYF; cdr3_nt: TGTGCCAGCAGCTTGGACAGGGGGCTTACTGGAAACACCATATATTTT
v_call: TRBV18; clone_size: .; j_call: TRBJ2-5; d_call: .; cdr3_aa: CASSPRAPGFSETQYF; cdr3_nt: TGTGCCAGCTCACCTCGGGCCCCAGGGTTTTCGGAGACCCAGTACTTC
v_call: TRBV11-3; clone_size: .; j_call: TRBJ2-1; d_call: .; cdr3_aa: CASSAGGATYNEQFF; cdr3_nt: TGTGCCAGCAGCGCGGGCGGGGCGACCTACAATGAGCAGTTCTTC
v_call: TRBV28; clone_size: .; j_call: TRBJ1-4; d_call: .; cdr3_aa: CASSPTATGEKLFF; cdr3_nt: TGTGCCAGCAGCCCTACCGCGACGGGTGAAAAACTGTTTTTT
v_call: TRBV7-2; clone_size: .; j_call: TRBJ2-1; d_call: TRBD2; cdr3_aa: CASSLSAGVQVQFF; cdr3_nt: TGTGCCAGCAGCTTATCGGCGGGAGTCCAGGTGCAGTTCTTC
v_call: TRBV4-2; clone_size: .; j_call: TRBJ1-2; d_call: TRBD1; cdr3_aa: CASSQETGFPVYGYTF; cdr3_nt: TGTGCCAGCAGCCAAGAGACAGGGTTCCCCGTCTATGGCTACACCTTC
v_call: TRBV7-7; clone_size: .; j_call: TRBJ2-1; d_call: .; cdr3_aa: CASSHRGEYEQFF; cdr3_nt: TGTGCTAGCAGCCATCGGGGTGAATATGAGCAGTTCTTC
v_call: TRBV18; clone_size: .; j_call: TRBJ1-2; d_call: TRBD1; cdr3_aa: CASSPDRAHYGYTF; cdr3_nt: TGTGCCAGCTCACCGGACAGGGCGCACTATGGCTACACCTTC
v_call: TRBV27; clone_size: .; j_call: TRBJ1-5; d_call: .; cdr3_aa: CASGSRVSSNQPQHF; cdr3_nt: TGTGCCAGCGGATCCAGGGTATCAAGCAATCAGCCCCAGCATTTT
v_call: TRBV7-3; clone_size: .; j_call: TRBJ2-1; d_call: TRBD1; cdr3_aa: CASSLIKGGQGRNEQFF; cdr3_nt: TGTGCCAGCAGCTTGATTAAGGGGGGACAGGGGAGAAATGAGCAGTTCTTC
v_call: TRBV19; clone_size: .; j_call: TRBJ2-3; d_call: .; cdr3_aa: CASSRRQSYTDTQYF; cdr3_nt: TGTGCCAGTAGTAGGAGACAGAGCTACACAGATACGCAGTATTTT
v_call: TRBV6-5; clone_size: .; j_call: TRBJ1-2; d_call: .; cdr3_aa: CASNQRGKYYGYTF; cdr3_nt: TGTGCCAGCAACCAACGAGGGAAATACTATGGCTACACCTTC
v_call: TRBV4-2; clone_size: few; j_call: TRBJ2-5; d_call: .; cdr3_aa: CASSQNRGTQYF; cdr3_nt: TGTGCCAGCAGCCAAAATCGCGGGACCCAGTACTTC
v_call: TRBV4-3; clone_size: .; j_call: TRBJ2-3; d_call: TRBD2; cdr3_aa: CASSQGWLAGGGRGSTDTQYF; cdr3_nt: TGCGCCAGCAGCCAAGGCTGGCTAGCGGGGGGCGGGAGGGGAAGCACAGATACGCAGTATTTT
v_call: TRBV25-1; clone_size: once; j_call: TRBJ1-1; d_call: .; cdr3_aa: CASSDTNTGMNTEAFF; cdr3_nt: TGTGCCAGCAGTGACACTAATACAGGAATGAACACTGAAGCTTTCTTT
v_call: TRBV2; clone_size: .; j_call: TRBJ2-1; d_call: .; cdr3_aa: CASTNFPLGRTNEQFF; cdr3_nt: TGTGCCAGCACCAATTTTCCCCTCGGTAGGACTAATGAGCAGTTCTTC
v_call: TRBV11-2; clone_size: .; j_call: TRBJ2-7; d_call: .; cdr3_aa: CASRALRGLRNWQYF; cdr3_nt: TGTGCCAGCAGAGCTCTCAGAGGGCTCCGAAACTGGCAGTACTTC
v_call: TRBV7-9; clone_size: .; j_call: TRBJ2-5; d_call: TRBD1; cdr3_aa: CASSPWTGVGETQYF; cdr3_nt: TGTGCCAGCAGCCCCTGGACAGGGGTTGGGGAGACCCAGTACTTC
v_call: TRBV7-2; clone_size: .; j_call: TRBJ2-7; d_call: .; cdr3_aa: CASSRKGEGIYEQYF; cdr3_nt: TGTGCCAGCAGTCGAAAAGGGGAAGGGATCTACGAGCAGTACTTC
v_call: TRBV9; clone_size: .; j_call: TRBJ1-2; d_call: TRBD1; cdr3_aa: CASSVTPHRGIDYGYTF; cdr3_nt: TGTGCCAGCAGCGTTACTCCACACAGGGGTATTGACTATGGCTACACCTTC
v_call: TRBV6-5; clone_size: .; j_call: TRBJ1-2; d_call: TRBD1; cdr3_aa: CASSRQGVNYGYTF; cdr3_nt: TGTGCCAGCAGCAGACAGGGGGTCAACTATGGCTACACCTTC
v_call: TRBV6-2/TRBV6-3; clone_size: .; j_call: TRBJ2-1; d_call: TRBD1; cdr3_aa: CASSRGTGLNEQFF; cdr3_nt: TGTGCCAGCAGCAGAGGGACAGGGTTGAATGAGCAGTTCTTC
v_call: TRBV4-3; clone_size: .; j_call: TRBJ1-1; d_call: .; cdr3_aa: CASSQDFRATEAFF; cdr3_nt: TGCGCCAGCAGCCAAGATTTCCGCGCCACTGAAGCTTTCTTT
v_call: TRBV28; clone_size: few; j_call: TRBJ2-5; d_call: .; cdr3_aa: CASSFGGLGETQYF; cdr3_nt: TGTGCCAGCAGCTTTGGGGGACTTGGAGAGACCCAGTACTTC
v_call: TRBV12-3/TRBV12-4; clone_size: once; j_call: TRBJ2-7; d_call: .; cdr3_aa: CASSSLQGYEQYF; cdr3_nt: TGTGCCAGCAGCTCATTACAGGGTTACGAGCAGTACTTC
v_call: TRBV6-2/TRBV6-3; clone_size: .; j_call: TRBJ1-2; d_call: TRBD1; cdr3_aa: CASSRDRGGSYGYTF; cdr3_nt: TGTGCCAGCAGCCGCGACAGGGGAGGAAGCTATGGCTACACCTTC
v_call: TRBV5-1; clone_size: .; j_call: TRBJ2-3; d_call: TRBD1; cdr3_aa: CASSLGQGPDTQYF; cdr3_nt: TGCGCCAGCAGCTTGGGACAGGGTCCGGATACGCAGTATTTT
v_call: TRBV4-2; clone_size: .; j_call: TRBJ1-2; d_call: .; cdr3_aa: CASGGAVGGYTF; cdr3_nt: TGTGCCAGCGGGGGGGCTGTAGGTGGCTACACCTTC
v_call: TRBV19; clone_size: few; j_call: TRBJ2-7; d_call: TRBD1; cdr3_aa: CASSPQGTASYEQYF; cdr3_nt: TGTGCCAGTAGTCCCCAGGGGACAGCCTCCTACGAGCAGTACTTC
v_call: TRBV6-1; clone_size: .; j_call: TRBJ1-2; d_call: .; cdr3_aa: CASSELTRINYGYTF; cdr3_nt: TGTGCCAGCAGTGAATTGACTAGAATAAACTATGGCTACACCTTC